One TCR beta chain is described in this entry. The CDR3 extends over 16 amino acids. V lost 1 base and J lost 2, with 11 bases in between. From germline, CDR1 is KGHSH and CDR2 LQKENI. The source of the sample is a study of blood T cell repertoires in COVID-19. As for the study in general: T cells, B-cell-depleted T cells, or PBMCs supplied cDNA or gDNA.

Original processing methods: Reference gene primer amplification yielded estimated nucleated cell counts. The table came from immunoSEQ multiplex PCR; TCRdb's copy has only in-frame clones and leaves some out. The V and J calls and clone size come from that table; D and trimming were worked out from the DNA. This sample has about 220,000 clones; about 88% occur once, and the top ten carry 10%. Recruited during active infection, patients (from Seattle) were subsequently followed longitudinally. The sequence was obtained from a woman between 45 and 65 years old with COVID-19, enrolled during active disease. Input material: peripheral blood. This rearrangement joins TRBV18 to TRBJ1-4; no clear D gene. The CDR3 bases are TGTGCCAGCTCACCACTGTCGGGATCGACTAATGAAAAACTGTTTTTT. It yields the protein CASSPLSGSTNEKLFF.